This record concerns one T cell receptor (beta chain) sequence. No cognate antigen has been identified for it. No base-level quality is on record; no much larger clone is a single base apart. Receptor libraries were prepared by the immunoSEQ multiplex PCR assay. RNA was extracted from all samples and reverse transcribed into cDNA, which served as template for TCR sequencing. First-strand cDNA was synthesized with SuperScript III using a 2:1 mix of oligo-dT and random hexamers. A synthetic immune receptor repertoire was used to gauge amplification bias, and whatever bias remained was removed computationally. The authors' analysis ran thus. Raw reads were preprocessed to remove errors, and CDR3 was defined by IMGT conventions from the conserved cysteine to phenylalanine. Clonality was computed as 1 minus the Shannon entropy, with the entropy normalized by log2 of the number of productive unique TCRs. Whether scalp clones were CD4 or CD8 was inferred by matching scalp TCRbeta sequences against CD4 and CD8 repertoires sorted from blood. TCRdb provides this immuneACCESS table in a form limited to in-frame rearrangements. Some clones are lacking; in checked studies, under half of them reflect an unresolved V gene, and why the rest are absent is not known. The DNA gave D and trimming, while V, J and clone size come from that table. Counted in this sample were 4,000 to 5,500 clones; about 91% of them appeared once. The ten most abundant clones make up roughly a fifth of the sample.

This entry belongs to a study of CD8+ T cells in alopecia areata (dated 2018 in TCRdb). Concerning the study at large: The treated patients took part in an open-label pilot trial in which moderate-to-severe alopecia areata was treated with oral tofacitinib at 5 to 10 mg twice daily. Tofacitinib was administered for 6 to 18 months, and 6 months of follow-up off drug were then conducted to assess delayed response and recurrence. Disease severity in treated patients was measured with the SALT score, which quantifies the percentage of affected scalp surface area. High-throughput TCRbeta sequencing was used to examine T cell clonal expansion in alopecia areata in both the C3H/HeJ mouse model and human patients. In humans, TCRbeta sequencing was performed on scalp tissue and on sorted CD4+ and CD8+ peripheral blood T cells from healthy controls and from patients with patchy or totalis/universalis alopecia areata. Biopsies were taken from tofacitinib-treated patients at baseline and at 4 and 24 weeks of treatment, and a later scalp biopsy was taken in several of the tofacitinib-treated patients. Scalp clonality was compared across normal scalp (n=4), patchy alopecia areata scalp (n=8), and alopecia totalis/universalis scalp (n=8). RNA was extracted with the PAXgene miRNA kit for fixed scalp, the miRNeasy kit for PBMCs, and the RNeasy kit for mouse skin. TCRbeta CDR3 regions were amplified by immunoSEQ multiplex PCR with 35 Vbeta forward and 13 Jbeta reverse primers. Results the study describes overall, beyond this receptor: TCR sequences shared between patients were less clear than in mice, possibly partly because of HLA diversity in the patient population. Unlike mouse skin, which is dominated by gammadelta T cells, normal human skin has resident alphabeta T cells that are also sequenced, and this complicates analysis of the scalp TCR repertoire. Compared with normal scalp, lesional scalp had higher clonality and more expanded CD8+ clones, particularly in alopecia totalis/universalis, a pattern that suggests antigenic drive. During tofacitinib treatment, many expanded lesional clones stuck around in both scalp and blood, and this persistence may partly explain why relapse happens after treatment is stopped. With tofacitinib, both scalp clonality and the number of expanded CD8+ clones among the top 100 scalp clones went down significantly. Because the treated cohort was small and had only one nonresponder, larger studies are needed to examine links between baseline CD8+ expansion and response.

From its cysteine to its phenylalanine, the CDR3 spans 15 amino acids. Just the 45-base CDR3 DNA is kept, in frame starting at base 1. The germline V end is reduced by 0 bases and the J end by 7 bases; junction bases left unmatched: 0. CDR1 and CDR2 (WNHNN, SYGVQD) derive from the germline V gene (reference sequence). The time point label corresponds to: 4 weeks on oral tofacitinib. In light of the paper, this sample's treatment or condition label describes: oral pan-JAK inhibitor, 5-10 mg twice daily. From alopecia areata patients, peripheral blood was collected along with lesional scalp punch biopsies. Human scalp biopsies went straight into PAXgene tissue containers for immediate fixation.

Material: skin, obtained at week 4, from a patient treated with tofacitinib. The V gene is TRBV10-1 and the J gene is TRBJ2-1; 13 bases in the junction line up with TRBD2. The receptor was isolated from a human donor with alopecia areata. The CDR3 protein: CASSESTSGGNEQFF. The nucleotide sequence is given as TGCGCCAGCAGTGAGTCGACTAGCGGGGGGAATGAGCAGTTCTTC.